The source of this T cell receptor beta chain is a study of blood T cell repertoires in COVID-19. As for the study in general: COVID-19 samples from acute and convalescent phases originated in the United States, Italy and Spain. Sources were T cells, B-cell-depleted T cells, or PBMCs; the material itself was cDNA or gDNA.

The germline CDR1 and CDR2 sequences are SGHTA and FQGNSA. Trimming took off 5 bases at V and 5 bases at J, with 15 bases between the two ends. The CDR3 is made up of 14 amino acids. The assay was immunoSEQ multiplex PCR, and TCRdb's table has in-frame clones only and misses some. The sample consists of about 150,000 clones, approximately 80% of them appearing once. The source material was peripheral blood. V gene TRBV7-2 combines with J gene TRBJ2-5, with D perhaps TRBD2 (5 bases). The origin of this receptor is an older woman with COVID-19, enrolled during active disease. The CDR3 protein is CASSPDGRGETQYF. In DNA, the CDR3 is TGTGCCAGCAGCCCGGACGGACGAGGGGAGACCCAGTACTTC.